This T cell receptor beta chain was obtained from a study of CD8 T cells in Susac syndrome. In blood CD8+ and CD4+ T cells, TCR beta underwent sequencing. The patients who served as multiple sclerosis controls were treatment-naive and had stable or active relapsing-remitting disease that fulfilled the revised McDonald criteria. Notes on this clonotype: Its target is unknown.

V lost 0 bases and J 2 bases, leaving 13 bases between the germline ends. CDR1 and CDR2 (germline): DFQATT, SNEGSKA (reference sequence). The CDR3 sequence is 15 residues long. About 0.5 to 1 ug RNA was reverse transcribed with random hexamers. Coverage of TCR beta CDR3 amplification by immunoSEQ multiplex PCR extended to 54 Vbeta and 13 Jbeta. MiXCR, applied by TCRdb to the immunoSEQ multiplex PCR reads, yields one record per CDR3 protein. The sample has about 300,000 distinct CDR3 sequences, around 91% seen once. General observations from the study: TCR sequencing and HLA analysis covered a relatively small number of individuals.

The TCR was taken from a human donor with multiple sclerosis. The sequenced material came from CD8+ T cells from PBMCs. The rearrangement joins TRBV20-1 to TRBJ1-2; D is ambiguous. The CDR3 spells CSARDGGDTNYGYTF. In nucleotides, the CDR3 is TGCAGTGCTAGAGATGGCGGGGATACGAACTATGGCTACACCTTC.